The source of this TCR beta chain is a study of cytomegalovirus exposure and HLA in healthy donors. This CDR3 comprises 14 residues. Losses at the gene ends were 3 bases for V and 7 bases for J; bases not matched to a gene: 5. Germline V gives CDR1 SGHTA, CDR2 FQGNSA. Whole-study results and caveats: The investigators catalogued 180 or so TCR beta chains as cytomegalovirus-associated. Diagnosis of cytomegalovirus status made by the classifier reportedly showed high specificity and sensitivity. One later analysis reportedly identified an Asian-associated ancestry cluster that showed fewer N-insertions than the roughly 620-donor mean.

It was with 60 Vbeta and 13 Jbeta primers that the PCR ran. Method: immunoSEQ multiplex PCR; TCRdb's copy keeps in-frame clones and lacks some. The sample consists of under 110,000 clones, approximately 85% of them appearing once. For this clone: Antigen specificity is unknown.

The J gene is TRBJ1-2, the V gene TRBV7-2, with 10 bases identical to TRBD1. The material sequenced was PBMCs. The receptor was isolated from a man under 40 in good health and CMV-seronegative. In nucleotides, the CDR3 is TGTGCCAGCAGCTTCCGACAGGGGGCGCTTGGCTACACCTTC. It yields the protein CASSFRQGALGYTF. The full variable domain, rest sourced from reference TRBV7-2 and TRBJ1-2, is GAGVSQSPSNKVTEKGKDVELRCDPISGHTALYWYRQSLGQGLEFLIYFQGNSAPDKSGLPSDRFSAERTGGSVSTLTIQRTQQEDSAVYLCASSFRQGALGYTFGSGTRLTVV.